This TCR beta chain originates from a study of T cell repertoires in cytomegalovirus infection. TCRdb redid the calling of the reads with MiXCR, one entry per CDR3 protein. This sample has some 160,000 distinct CDR3 sequences, with over 15% found just once. Germline loops: CDR1 MDHEN, CDR2 SYDVKM. V gave up 2 bases and J gave up 3 bases, with 14 bases separating them. The CDR3 extends over 15 amino acids. This clonotype occurred a few times. The genes are TRBV28 and TRBJ2-7, with D hard to call. This TCR was recovered from a human donor in good health (CMV status not recorded). Some clones in this sample may be carry-over from other donors' samples. Sequenced input: CD8+ T cells from PBMCs. The CDR3 bases are TGTGCCAGCAGTTTAGGGCTAACCTTAGACTACGAGCAGTACTTC. Translation gives CASSLGLTLDYEQYF.